These T cell receptor beta chains were read from a single sample in a study of T cells in Graves' hyperthyroidism and ophthalmopathy. A single record per CDR3 protein comes from TCRdb applying MiXCR to the multiplex PCR reads. The table shows 400,000 or so distinct CDR3 sequences, with nearly 15% occurring only once. The material sequenced was blood. The source is a woman aged 55 to 70 with Graves' ophthalmopathy. The CDR3 runs from the conserved cysteine through the conserved F or W. Fields, in order: J gene, V gene, D gene, clone size, CDR3 DNA, CDR3 protein. D genes are given only for firm matches. Clone size is given for some rows only: seen once, a few or many times, or a class if the clone is expanded.

TRBJ2-3,TRBV9,-,many,TGTGCCAGCAGCGCGACCGGAAGCACAGATACGCAGTATTTT,CASSATGSTDTQYF
TRBJ1-1,TRBV29-1,-,many,TGCAGCGTTGAATCTGGGACACGGCTTGCAGCTTTCTTT,CSVESGTRLAAFF
TRBJ2-5,TRBV18,-,-,TGTGCCAGCTCACCACCCCTAGCAATGGAGACCCAGTACTTC,CASSPPLAMETQYF
TRBJ2-5,TRBV29-1,-,-,TGCAGCGGCACCCGAGGGACCCAGTACTTC,CSGTRGTQYF
TRBJ1-2,TRBV28,-,few,TGTGCCAGCAACATTAGGGAGGCAGGGCACTATGGCTACACCTTC,CASNIREAGHYGYTF
TRBJ2-7,TRBV7-8,TRBD1,many,TGTGCCAGCAGCCCGGACAGGGGGAGTGGGGAGCAGTACTTC,CASSPDRGSGEQYF
TRBJ2-7,TRBV6-1,TRBD1,many,TGTGCCAGCAGTGACCTGGGACAGGTTCTCTACGAGCAGTACTTC,CASSDLGQVLYEQYF
TRBJ2-7,TRBV5-1,-,many,TGCGCCAGCAGCCCGGACCGCCAGCACGAGCAGTACTTC,CASSPDRQHEQYF
TRBJ2-7,TRBV20-1,-,many,TGCAGTGCTACCGGAGAAGGGGACTTCTACGAGCAGTACTTC,CSATGEGDFYEQYF
TRBJ1-4,TRBV27,-,few,TGTGCCAGCACCAAGACCCCTGGAGACAGTTCGTCTAATGAAAAACTGTTTTTT,CASTKTPGDSSSNEKLFF
TRBJ2-2,TRBV2,-,many,TGTGCCAGCAGTGAACAGGGGACCCACACCGGGGAGCTGTTTTTT,CASSEQGTHTGELFF
TRBJ2-1,TRBV29-1,TRBD2,many,TGCAGCGTTGTTGGGACTAGCGGGACTTCTTACAATGAGCAGTTCTTC,CSVVGTSGTSYNEQFF
TRBJ1-2,TRBV7-3,-,-,TGTGCCAGCAGCTTAAAGCCGGACAGCATCAACGGCTACACCTTC,CASSLKPDSINGYTF
TRBJ1-1,TRBV30,-,-,TGTGCCGGGACGGACCCGGGCACTGAAGCTTTCTTT,CAGTDPGTEAFF
TRBJ2-1,TRBV2,TRBD2,many,TGTGCCAGCAGTTTCGTTAGCGGGAGTGATGAGCAGTTCTTC,CASSFVSGSDEQFF
TRBJ2-2,TRBV7-3,TRBD1,-,TGTGCCAGCAGCTTTACAGGGGTCTCGAACACCGGGGAGCTGTTTTTT,CASSFTGVSNTGELFF
TRBJ2-1,TRBV7-2,-,many,TGTGCCAGCAGCCGGTACGGGTCCCTCAATGAGCAGTTCTTC,CASSRYGSLNEQFF
TRBJ2-5,TRBV12-3/TRBV12-4,-,many,TGTGCCAGCAGTTTCTGGGGGGAGACCCAGTACTTC,CASSFWGETQYF
TRBJ2-1,TRBV27,-,many,TGTGCCAGCAGACGAAGACCCCCGACGGGCCATGAGCAGTTCTTC,CASRRRPPTGHEQFF
TRBJ1-2,TRBV29-1,-,-,TGCAGCGTTGAAGAGGGCTACTGGGGGGCTGGCTACACCTTC,CSVEEGYWGAGYTF
TRBJ2-3,TRBV11-2,TRBD2,many,TGTGCCAGCAGCTTCATGGCGGGAGACACAGATACGCAGTATTTT,CASSFMAGDTDTQYF
TRBJ2-2,TRBV28,TRBD2,-,TGTGCCAGCACCCCGGTCATAGCGGGAGGGACCGGGGAGCTGTTTTTT,CASTPVIAGGTGELFF
TRBJ2-5,TRBV12-3/TRBV12-4,TRBD1,many,TGTGCCAGCACCCCGGACAGGGCCGGGGAGACCCAGTACTTC,CASTPDRAGETQYF
TRBJ2-7,TRBV27,TRBD2,many,TGTGCCAGCAGGCTAGGGACTAGCGGGCTCTACGAGCAGTACTTC,CASRLGTSGLYEQYF
TRBJ2-1,TRBV12-3/TRBV12-4,TRBD1,many,TGTGCCAGCAATAACCGGGACAGGGGCGATGAGCAGTTCTTC,CASNNRDRGDEQFF
TRBJ2-3,TRBV5-6,-,many,TGCGCCAGCAGCTTGACGGGGTCGAGCACAGATACGCAGTATTTT,CASSLTGSSTDTQYF
TRBJ2-7,TRBV6-1,TRBD2,many,TGTGCCAGCAGTTATCGCGGGACTAGCGGGTACGAGCAGTACTTC,CASSYRGTSGYEQYF
TRBJ2-7,TRBV28,-,many,TGTGCCAGCAGTTTATCCAACCGGCTAACCTACGAGCAGTACTTC,CASSLSNRLTYEQYF
TRBJ1-5,TRBV28,-,many,TGTGCCAGCAGTAGAGGTGGGGGTTCTAATCAGCCCCAGCATTTT,CASSRGGGSNQPQHF
TRBJ2-7,TRBV28,-,many,TGTGCCAGCCAAAACACGTCCCCCGGGGACGAGCAGTACTTC,CASQNTSPGDEQYF
TRBJ2-6,TRBV3-1,-,many,TGTGCCAGCAGCCAGGGCCCAGGGGCCTATCACTCTGGGGCCAACGTCCTGACTTTC,CASSQGPGAYHSGANVLTF
TRBJ2-7,TRBV20-1,-,many,TGCAGTGCTAGAGATTTGGCTAGCCGGAGGCCAGGTCAGCAGTACTTC,CSARDLASRRPGQQYF